Below are 30 T cell receptor beta chains sequenced from a single sample in a study of blood T cell repertoires in COVID-19. Assay used: immunoSEQ multiplex PCR; TCRdb lists only in-frame clones, some missing. The sample consists of around 160,000 clones, more than 75% of them appearing once. Input material: PBMCs or T cells enriched from blood (not recorded which). The receptor set was obtained from a woman in her 30s with acute COVID-19.

The chain combines TRBV30 with TRBJ1-2; D possibly corresponds to TRBD1 (6 bases). The CDR3 covers 16 residues. Germline lookup yields CDR1 GTSNPN and CDR2 SVGIG (reference sequence). V was shortened by 3 bases and J by 7 bases, with 24 bases between the two germline ends. CDR3 bases: TGTGCCTGGAGGAAAGAGAGGAGGACAGACGTCTCTGGCTACACCTTC. Its protein product is CAWRKERRTDVSGYTF.

The J gene is TRBJ2-5, the V gene TRBV27; D is ambiguous. Trimming removed 4 bases at V and 5 bases at J, with 5 bases between. The CDR3 totals 11 residues. Per the germline V gene, CDR1 is MNHEY and CDR2 is SMNVEV (reference sequence). CDR3 nucleotides: TGTGCCAGCAGTTCCGCGGAGACCCAGTACTTC. This gives the protein CASSSAETQYF.

The chain carries TRBV6-5 and TRBJ2-7; D gene unclear. The ends were cut back, 0 bases at V and 0 bases at J, with 9 bases in the middle. Germline V gene data show CDR1 as MNHEY and CDR2 as SVGAGI. This CDR3 is 15 amino acids long. The CDR3 loop reads CASSYSSVTSYEQYF. The CDR3 DNA follows: TGTGCCAGCAGTTACTCGTCGGTCACCTCCTACGAGCAGTACTTC.

The chain combines TRBV6-1 with TRBJ1-1; 7 bases agree with TRBD1. Germline V gene data show CDR1 as MNHNS and CDR2 as SASEGT. Trimming removed 9 bases from V and 6 bases from J; junction bases left unmatched: 16. The CDR3 is 15 residues long. The CDR3 nucleotides are TGTGCCAGTGGGTCGGGTTGGGACAGCCCATCTGAAGCTTTCTTT. Its protein product is CASGSGWDSPSEAFF.

This clone was picked up one time. The chain is built from TRBV6-6 and TRBJ1-1; 8 positions agree with TRBD1. The CDR3 contains 15 residues. Germline trimming cut 5 bases from V and 7 bases from J; bases unmatched to any gene: 12. CDR1 MNHNY and CDR2 SVGAGI come from the germline V gene (reference sequence). In DNA form, the CDR3 reads TGTGCCAGCAGTCGTAGACTGGACAGGGCGATTGAAGCTTTCTTT. Protein: CASSRRLDRAIEAFF.

This sequence joins TRBV9 and TRBJ2-1; TRBD1 aligns across 10 bases. The CDR3 has 15 amino acids. The germline V gene encodes CDR1 SGDLS and CDR2 YYNGEE. J gave up 3 bases and V 3 bases, and 3 bases lay outside the gene matches. CDR3 nucleotides: TGTGCCAGCAGCGCCGGGGACAGGGGCTACAATGAGCAGTTCTTC. Protein sequence: CASSAGDRGYNEQFF. Combining the CDR3 with reference TRBV9 and TRBJ2-1 gives the whole variable domain DSGVTQTPKHLITATGQRVTLRCSPRSGDLSVYWYQQSLDQGLQFLIQYYNGEERAKGNILERFSAQQFPDLHSELNLSSLELGDSALYFCASSAGDRGYNEQFFGPGTRLTVL.

This chain links TRBV6-2 or TRBV6-3 with TRBJ1-2; 9 nucleotides align to TRBD1. This CDR3 region has 17 residues. The trim removed 6 bases at V and 4 bases at J, leaving 15 bases unmatched. CDR1 and CDR2 (germline): MNHEY, SVGEGT. The CDR3 bases are TGTGCCAGCAGGCCTCACCTGACAGGGGGTCTGTCCTATGGCTACACCTTC. It specifies CASRPHLTGGLSYGYTF.

The J gene is TRBJ2-5, the V gene TRBV11-2; D unresolved. Trimming removed 2 bases at V and 4 bases at J, with 23 bases between. CDR3 size: 18 residues. The germline gives CDR1 SGHAT, CDR2 FQNNGV. This CDR3 is CASSLRLGSVSLAETQYF. The CDR3 DNA reads as TGTGCCAGCAGCTTACGGCTAGGATCAGTAAGCTTAGCAGAGACCCAGTACTTC.

This rearrangement joins TRBV27 to TRBJ1-4; 10 bases match TRBD1. Germline loops: CDR1 MNHEY, CDR2 SMNVEV (reference sequence). The CDR3 covers 15 residues. V shed 8 bases and J 7 bases; nucleotides not matched to a gene: 10. The CDR3 DNA is TGTGCCAGCGCGAAACCGGGACAGGGGCGTGAAAAACTGTTTTTT. Protein sequence: CASAKPGQGREKLFF.

The chain is built from TRBV29-1 and TRBJ2-7; the match to TRBD2 covers 9 bases. Germline CDR1 and CDR2: SQVTM and ANQGSEA. Trimming took 5 bases from V and 2 from J; bases not matched to a gene: 13. The CDR3 extends over 16 amino acids. CDR3 residues: CSVSPRGREGPYEQYF. CDR3 bases: TGCAGCGTTTCCCCTCGGGGGCGGGAGGGACCCTACGAGCAGTACTTC.

V is TRBV11-3 and J is TRBJ2-7; maybe TRBD1 (5 bases). V lost 5 bases and J lost 3, with 11 bases in between. The germline CDR1 and CDR2 sequences are SGHNT and YENEEA. The length of the CDR3 is 13 residues. CDR3 bases: TGTGCCAGCAGCCCGCCTGACAGCTACGAGCAGTACTTC. It is translated as CASSPPDSYEQYF.

There are a few counts of this clone. The gene calls are TRBV18 and TRBJ2-1; TRBD1 is a possible D gene (6 bases). Per germline, CDR1 KGHSH and CDR2 LQKENI. The CDR3 spans 13 residues. V lost 0 bases to trimming and J lost 8 bases, with 8 bases between them. The CDR3 DNA sequence: TGTGCCAGCTCACCACCGACAGGCGATGAGCAGTTCTTC. The encoded protein is CASSPPTGDEQFF.

J is TRBJ2-5 and V is TRBV5-1, with 10 bases aligning to TRBD2. Per germline, CDR1 SGHRS and CDR2 YFSETQ. The CDR3 runs 15 residues. V lost 3 bases to trimming and J lost 4 bases; unmatched junction nucleotides: 6. The CDR3 sequence is CASSSLAGVSETQYF. The CDR3 DNA reads TGCGCCAGCAGCTCTCTAGCGGGAGTCTCAGAGACCCAGTACTTC.

The gene calls are TRBV11-2 and TRBJ2-1, with 8 nucleotides matching TRBD2. The CDR3 has 15 residues. V lost 5 bases, J lost 6 bases, and 9 bases stayed unmatched. In germline, CDR1 is SGHAT, CDR2 FQNNGV. The CDR3 DNA reads TGTGCCAGCAGCCCCATGCGGGAGGCCCTCAATGAGCAGTTCTTC. Amino acids: CASSPMREALNEQFF.

The chain employs TRBV9 and TRBJ2-1; 12 nucleotides line up with TRBD2. The V gene's germline CDR1 is SGDLS and CDR2 YYNGEE. The CDR3 runs 14 residues. The junction had 0 bases not matched to a gene; V was cut back by 3 bases and J by 5 bases. CDR3 residues: CASSGLAGDNEQFF. In DNA, the CDR3 is TGTGCCAGCAGCGGACTAGCGGGAGACAATGAGCAGTTCTTC. Supplemented by reference TRBV9 and TRBJ2-1, the full variable domain reads DSGVTQTPKHLITATGQRVTLRCSPRSGDLSVYWYQQSLDQGLQFLIQYYNGEERAKGNILERFSAQQFPDLHSELNLSSLELGDSALYFCASSGLAGDNEQFFGPGTRLTVL.

The chain combines TRBV4-3 with TRBJ1-4; D is uncertain. This CDR3 is 12 amino acids long. Looked up from germline, CDR1 is LGHNA and CDR2 is YSLEER. The V end lost 0 bases, the J end lost 10 bases, and 6 bases lay between the germline ends. The CDR3 DNA sequence: TGCGCCAGCAGCCAAGATCGCGGAAAACTGTTTTTT. This sequence encodes CASSQDRGKLFF.

The rearrangement uses TRBV27 and TRBJ2-1, with 10 bases matching TRBD2. The CDR3 totals 15 residues. Trimming at V came to 3 bases and at J to 9 bases, leaving 8 bases not matched to a gene. Germline CDR1 is MNHEY and CDR2 is SMNVEV (reference sequence). The CDR3 spells CASSFSLAGEGEQFF. DNA of the CDR3: TGTGCCAGCAGTTTTTCCCTAGCGGGAGAAGGTGAGCAGTTCTTC.

The chain employs TRBV7-2 and TRBJ2-7, with D tentatively TRBD2 (6 bases). Trimming took off 3 bases at V and 5 bases at J, with 23 bases between the two ends. CDR1 and CDR2 (germline): SGHTA, FQGNSA. This CDR3 is built from 17 residues. In DNA form, the CDR3 reads TGTGCCAGCAGCTTTGGGGACTGGACTTGGGTCGACAACGAGCAGTACTTC. Its translation: CASSFGDWTWVDNEQYF.

The rearrangement joins TRBV5-1 to TRBJ1-3; D is possibly TRBD1 (5 bases). The CDR3 is 17 amino acids. V lost 0 bases to trimming and J lost 0 bases, with 13 bases between them. Germline loops: CDR1 SGHRS, CDR2 YFSETQ. The chain's CDR3 is CASSLDAGPSSGNTIYF. For the CDR3, the DNA is TGCGCCAGCAGCTTGGACGCGGGACCCTCCTCTGGAAACACCATATATTTT.

The chain couples TRBV19 to TRBJ1-1; D uncertain. CDR3 size: 14 residues. Germline loops: CDR1 LNHDA, CDR2 SQIVND (reference sequence). V was clipped by 3 bases and J by 1 base, with 9 bases between them. For the CDR3, the DNA is TGTGCCAGTAGTATCGCCCGGTCGAACACTGAAGCTTTCTTT. It translates to CASSIARSNTEAFF.

The rearrangement uses TRBV27 and TRBJ1-5; no definite D call. V lost 2 bases and J 0 bases, leaving 8 bases between the germline ends. This CDR3 region has 15 residues. In germline, CDR1 is MNHEY, CDR2 SMNVEV (reference sequence). CDR3 in amino acids: CASSLIPTSNQPQHF. The CDR3 DNA reads as TGTGCCAGCAGTTTAATCCCTACTAGCAATCAGCCCCAGCATTTT.

The chain employs TRBV7-6 and TRBJ2-5; 7 bases map to TRBD1. The germline V gene encodes CDR1 SGHVS and CDR2 FNYEAQ. The CDR3 is 12 residues long. The J segment lost 5 bases and the V segment lost 5 bases, leaving 2 bases of the junction unmatched. The CDR3 DNA reads TGTGCCAGCAGCCAGACAGGGGAGACCCAGTACTTC. This codes for CASSQTGETQYF. Complete variable domain (other parts from reference TRBV7-6 and TRBJ2-5): GAGVSQSPRYKVTKRGQDVALRCDPISGHVSLYWYRQALGQGPEFLTYFNYEAQQDKSGLPNDRFSAERPEGSISTLTIQRTEQRDSAMYRCASSQTGETQYFGPGTRLLVL.

This chain links TRBV6-5 with TRBJ1-5, with TRBD1 as a possible D gene (5 bases). Germline CDR1 and CDR2: MNHEY and SVGAGI. Trimming removed 6 bases from V and 0 bases from J, with 9 bases in between. The CDR3 has 14 residues. The CDR3 DNA is TGTGCCAGCAGGGGGCGGTATAGCAATCAGCCCCAGCATTTT. Translation gives CASRGRYSNQPQHF.

The chain couples TRBV18 to TRBJ2-2, with 9 bases fitting TRBD2. Germline V lookup: CDR1 KGHSH, CDR2 LQKENI. There are 16 residues in the CDR3. Germline trimming cut 0 bases from V and 2 bases from J; bases unmatched to any gene: 1. The CDR3 bases are TGTGCCAGCTCACCACCGACTAGCGGCAACACCGGGGAGCTGTTTTTT. Residues: CASSPPTSGNTGELFF.

This clone has just one count. V is TRBV30 and J is TRBJ2-2; D unclear. V was cut by 4 bases and J by 6 bases, with 6 bases left in between. Germline V gene sequence: CDR1 GTSNPN, CDR2 SVGIG (reference sequence). The CDR3 is 11 amino acids. Here the CDR3 reads CAWKYPGELFF. For the CDR3, the DNA is TGTGCCTGGAAATATCCCGGGGAGCTGTTTTTT.

The gene calls are TRBV7-2 and TRBJ1-2, with D maybe TRBD1 (5 bases). Deletions cut 5 bases from V and 6 bases from J, with 16 bases between. Germline assignment: CDR1 SGHTA and CDR2 FQGNSA. This CDR3 comprises 14 residues. CDR3 sequence (DNA): TGTGCCAGCAGCCCACGGCGGGGGAGTCATGGCTACACCTTC. It specifies CASSPRRGSHGYTF.

The chain uses TRBV5-1 and TRBJ2-5, with 7 positions matching TRBD2. The trim removed 1 base at V and 3 bases at J, leaving 9 bases unmatched. CDR3 length equals 16 residues. Germline CDR1 and CDR2: SGHRS and YFSETQ. The CDR3 loop is CASSLRGSSGKETQYF. CDR3 nucleotides: TGCGCCAGCAGCTTGAGGGGCTCTAGCGGTAAAGAGACCCAGTACTTC. The whole variable domain, filled in from reference TRBV5-1 and TRBJ2-5, reads KAGVTQTPRYLIKTRGQQVTLSCSPISGHRSVSWYQQTPGQGLQFLFEYFSETQRNKGNFPGRFSGRQFSNSRSEMNVSTLELGDSALYLCASSLRGSSGKETQYFGPGTRLLVL.

The chain joins TRBV18 to TRBJ1-2; possibly TRBD1 for D (6 bases). This CDR3 has 13 residues. In germline, CDR1 is KGHSH, CDR2 LQKENI. V shed 1 base and J shed 3 bases, with 6 bases lying between them. The CDR3 loop reads CASSPQGDYGYTF. The DNA for the CDR3 is TGTGCCAGCTCACCACAGGGGGACTATGGCTACACCTTC. The full variable domain, in which reference TRBV18 and TRBJ1-2 provide the parts outside the CDR3, is NAGVMQNPRHLVRRRGQEARLRCSPMKGHSHVYWYRQLPEEGLKFMVYLQKENIIDESGMPKERFSAEFPKEGPSILRIQQVVRGDSAAYFCASSPQGDYGYTFGSGTRLTVV.

This clone is a singleton in its sample. The chain uses TRBV10-3 and TRBJ2-7, with 9 bases matching TRBD2. The CDR3 has 14 residues. Germline values: CDR1 ENHRY, CDR2 SYGVKD. Losses at the gene ends were 6 bases for V and 0 bases for J; bases not matched to a gene: 3. The CDR3 loop reads CAIRASGISYEQYF. The CDR3 DNA reads TGTGCCATCAGGGCTAGCGGGATCTCCTACGAGCAGTACTTC.

V is TRBV19 and J is TRBJ1-5; possible D gene TRBD1, 5 bases. The CDR3 contains 12 residues. Germline CDR1 LNHDA, CDR2 SQIVND (reference sequence). V was clipped by 6 bases and J by 4 bases, with 7 bases between them. In DNA form, the CDR3 reads TGTGCCAGTAGGGAGGGGAATCAGCCCCAGCATTTT. Protein sequence: CASREGNQPQHF.